Following are 14 T cell receptor beta chains from one sample sequenced in a study of cytomegalovirus exposure and HLA in healthy donors. This PCR relied on a set of 60 Vbeta primers and 13 Jbeta primers. The table came from immunoSEQ multiplex PCR; TCRdb's copy has only in-frame clones and leaves some out. The sample holds more than 75,000 clones, almost 85% seen once. The sample taken for sequencing was PBMCs. Source of these receptors: a woman aged 18-29 years in good health and CMV-seropositive.

The genes are TRBV2 and TRBJ2-1; 14 bases line up with TRBD2. Trimming removed 7 bases from V and 4 bases from J; junction bases left unmatched: 18. Germline V gene lookup returns CDR1 SNHLY and CDR2 FYNNEI. The CDR3 has 20 amino acids. This CDR3 reads CASTTAPGLAGDRPYNEQFF. DNA for the CDR3: TGTGCCAGCACAACGGCTCCGGGACTAGCGGGAGATCGGCCATACAATGAGCAGTTCTTC. The full variable domain, its missing parts supplied by reference TRBV2 and TRBJ2-1, is EPEVTQTPSHQVTQMGQEVILRCVPISNHLYFYWYRQILGQKVEFLVSFYNNEISEKSEIFDDQFSVERPDGSNFTLKIRSTKLEDSAMYFCASTTAPGLAGDRPYNEQFFGPGTRLTVL.

Regarding this clone: Other nucleotide sequences from this sample produce the same CDR3. V gene TRBV30 combines with J gene TRBJ2-5, with 8 bases matching TRBD2. CDR1 is GTSNPN and CDR2 is SVGIG in the germline V gene (reference sequence). This CDR3 comprises 14 residues. V shed 4 bases, J shed 5 bases, and the junction held 9 bases outside the gene matches. The CDR3: CAWTGSGVGETQYF. CDR3 bases: TGTGCCTGGACGGGTAGCGGGGTGGGGGAGACCCAGTACTTC.

This clone is a singleton in its sample. The rearrangement links TRBV2 to TRBJ1-2, with D possibly TRBD1 on 5 matching bases. The CDR3 is 14 amino acids. Germline CDR1 reads SNHLY; CDR2 reads FYNNEI. Deletions cut 8 bases from V and 4 bases from J, with 17 bases between. CDR3 DNA: TGTGCCAGCTGTCGCGAGGCAGGGCCCTATGGCTACACCTTC. Protein: CASCREAGPYGYTF.

The rearrangement uses TRBV6-5 and TRBJ2-1; the match to TRBD2 covers 7 bases. This CDR3 is 16 amino acids long. The V gene end was trimmed by 2 bases and the J gene end by 7 bases; junction bases not matched to a gene: 11. CDR1 is MNHEY and CDR2 is SVGAGI in the germline V gene. The CDR3 DNA follows: TGTGCCAGCAGTTACCCCTTGCCTAGCGGAAGAAATGAGCAGTTCTTC. This translates into CASSYPLPSGRNEQFF.

V is TRBV4-1 and J is TRBJ1-1, with 9 positions matching TRBD1. The CDR3 runs 14 residues. V gave up 3 bases and J gave up 5 bases; unmatched junction bases: 4. Germline CDR1 reads MGHRA; CDR2 reads YSYEKL. The CDR3 nucleotides are TGCGCCAGCAGCCACGGGACAGGGAGAACTGAAGCTTTCTTT. It translates to CASSHGTGRTEAFF.

This clone was counted a single time. The CDR3 spells CASSVTGARSRYEQYF. CDR3 DNA: TGTGCCAGCAGCGTGACAGGTGCTAGGTCCCGCTACGAGCAGTACTTC. The V and J genes are TRBV9 and TRBJ2-7; TRBD1 might be the D (6 bases). From germline, CDR1 is SGDLS and CDR2 YYNGEE. This CDR3 spans 16 amino acids. V was pared by 2 bases and J by 3 bases, with 18 bases between. Filled out from reference TRBV9 and TRBJ2-7, the complete variable domain reads DSGVTQTPKHLITATGQRVTLRCSPRSGDLSVYWYQQSLDQGLQFLIQYYNGEERAKGNILERFSAQQFPDLHSELNLSSLELGDSALYFCASSVTGARSRYEQYFGPGTRLTVT.

There are a few counts of this clone. V usage is TRBV9 and J usage is TRBJ2-6; possible D gene TRBD1, 6 bases. With 4 bases removed from V and 0 bases from J, the gap between germline ends came to 14 bases. CDR1 SGDLS and CDR2 YYNGEE come from the germline V gene. The CDR3 sequence is 17 residues long. DNA of the CDR3: TGTGCCAGCAGCCCCCGGGGCAGGGGCTCTGGGGCCAACGTCCTGACTTTC. It specifies CASSPRGRGSGANVLTF.

This rearrangement joins TRBV13 to TRBJ1-2; D is unclear. Germline V gives CDR1 PRHDT, CDR2 FYEKMQ (reference sequence). Trimming took 3 bases from V and 7 from J, leaving 12 bases between them. CDR3 length equals 13 residues. CDR3 residues: CASSFGPEAGYTF. The CDR3 DNA sequence: TGTGCCAGCAGCTTCGGCCCCGAGGCTGGCTACACCTTC.

The chain recombines TRBV7-3 with TRBJ2-3; a possible D gene is TRBD2 (5 bases). V was pared by 2 bases and J by 3 bases, with 9 bases between. Germline V gene lookup returns CDR1 SGHTA and CDR2 FQGTGA. The CDR3 length is 14 residues. This CDR3 is CASSLSGKTDTQYF. The CDR3 DNA sequence: TGTGCCAGCAGCTTATCCGGGAAAACAGATACGCAGTATTTT.

This chain joins TRBV14 and TRBJ2-1; D unresolved. CDR3 length: 15 residues. Trimming pared 5 bases from V and 0 bases from J, leaving 11 bases between. The germline CDR1 and CDR2 sequences are SGHDN and FVKESK. The CDR3 protein is CASSLTDSSYNEQFF. Written as DNA, the CDR3 is TGTGCCAGCAGCTTAACAGATAGCTCCTACAATGAGCAGTTCTTC.

The rearrangement uses TRBV5-4 and TRBJ2-3; 10 nucleotides line up with TRBD1. The CDR3 is made up of 17 amino acids. Trimming took 3 bases from V and 3 from J; bases not matched to a gene: 10. The V gene's germline CDR1 is SGHNT and CDR2 YYREEE (reference sequence). CDR3 in amino acids: CASSWRDRGRNTDTQYF. Here the CDR3 DNA reads TGTGCCAGCAGCTGGCGGGACAGGGGACGCAATACAGATACGCAGTATTTT.

The chain carries TRBV29-1 and TRBJ2-1; D perhaps matches TRBD1 (5 bases). The CDR3 loop spans 12 amino acids. Germline CDR1 reads SQVTM; CDR2 reads ANQGSEA. The V gene lost 7 bases and the J gene lost 5 bases, with 12 bases spanning the gap. CDR3 residues: CSGKGAHNEQFF. The DNA for the CDR3 is TGCAGCGGGAAAGGGGCCCACAATGAGCAGTTCTTC.

The chain employs TRBV6-1 and TRBJ2-2; TRBD1 matches at 9 bases. With 2 bases clipped from V and 1 base from J, the junction kept 11 bases outside the gene matches. The germline V gene encodes CDR1 MNHNS and CDR2 SASEGT. The CDR3 covers 19 residues. CDR3 DNA: TGTGCCAGCAGTGAATCCCATGCCCGGGGACAGGGGAACACCGGGGAGCTGTTTTTT. Translating gives CASSESHARGQGNTGELFF.

The J gene is TRBJ1-1, the V gene TRBV27; D possibly corresponds to TRBD1 (6 bases). The CDR3 has 14 amino acids. CDR1 is MNHEY and CDR2 is SMNVEV in the germline V gene (reference sequence). V shed 4 bases and J shed 5 bases, with 14 bases lying between them. The CDR3 DNA is TGTGCCAGCAGTTCTTACAGGGTTGGGACTGAAGCTTTCTTT. This translates into CASSSYRVGTEAFF.